Below, 30 T cell receptor beta chains from the same sample are listed, as sequenced in a study of T-cell reconstitution after alpha-beta-depleted transplantation in children. Unique molecular identifiers were incorporated during preparation of the TCRbeta library. In TCRdb, the PCR reads were re-called with MiXCR into one record per CDR3 protein. Of hundreds of thousands of distinct CDR3 sequences listed, approximately 16% were seen once; the top ten hold approximately 1%. The sample in question was PBMCs from the stem cell graft donor, obtained from the stem cell graft. These receptors came from a human donor who donated a stem cell graft to a child with acute myeloid leukemia.

This clonotype occurred many times. The gene calls are TRBV7-2 and TRBJ1-6; D is undetermined. From germline, CDR1 is SGHTA and CDR2 FQGNSA. Trimming stripped 5 bases from V and 0 bases from J, with 5 bases between. The CDR3 is 14 residues long. CDR3 nucleotides: TGTGCCAGCAGCCGCCCCTCCTATAATTCACCCCTCCACTTT. This gives the protein CASSRPSYNSPLHF.

This clonotype came up a few times. This chain links TRBV7-6 with TRBJ1-1; 9 bases are shared with TRBD1. The CDR3 is made up of 16 amino acids. The germline V gene has CDR1 SGHVS and CDR2 FNYEAQ. The V segment lost 1 base and the J segment 4 bases; nucleotides outside the gene matches: 7. This CDR3 is CASSLGGQGRGTEAFF. For the CDR3, the DNA is TGTGCCAGCAGCTTAGGCGGACAGGGGAGGGGCACTGAAGCTTTCTTT.

This clonotype occurred a few times. The chain links TRBV28 to TRBJ1-5; D not resolved. Trimming took 5 bases from V and 1 from J, leaving 12 bases between them. The germline CDR1 and CDR2 sequences are MDHEN and SYDVKM. The CDR3 runs to 15 residues. CDR3 residues: CASSTTLRSNQPQHF. In DNA, the CDR3 is TGTGCCAGCAGTACGACCCTACGGAGCAATCAGCCCCAGCATTTT.

The sample holds many counts of this clonotype. The J gene is TRBJ2-4, the V gene TRBV20-1; D assignment may be TRBD1 or TRBD2 (6 bases each). Germline CDR1 and CDR2: DFQATT and SNEGSKA (reference sequence). Trimming cost V 3 bases and J 2 bases, with 11 bases left between them. This CDR3 contains 14 residues. CDR3 nucleotides: TGCAGTGCTAGCCTCGGGGGCACCAAAAACATTCAGTACTTC. The encoded protein is CSASLGGTKNIQYF.

This clonotype was counted only a few times. This rearrangement joins TRBV28 to TRBJ1-4; 9 nucleotides agree with TRBD1. With 4 bases clipped from V and 6 bases from J, the junction kept 3 bases outside the gene matches. The germline gives CDR1 MDHEN, CDR2 SYDVKM. The CDR3 spans 14 residues. DNA for the CDR3: TGTGCCAGCAGTTCGGACAGGGGTTATGAAAAACTGTTTTTT. Amino acids: CASSSDRGYEKLFF.

This clonotype came up a few times. V usage is TRBV12-3 or TRBV12-4 and J usage is TRBJ2-1, with 10 bases matching TRBD2. V lost 3 bases and J lost 8; bases outside the gene matches: 4. The CDR3 runs to 14 residues. The CDR3 bases are TGTGCCAGCAGTTTGAGCGGGGGGGTCGATGAGCAGTTCTTC. Translation: CASSLSGGVDEQFF.

The rearrangement links TRBV7-9 to TRBJ1-2; 9 bases align to TRBD1. The J segment lost 5 bases and the V segment lost 2 bases, leaving 3 bases of the junction unmatched. The CDR3 spans 14 residues. Germline lookup yields CDR1 SEHNR and CDR2 FQNEAQ (reference sequence). The CDR3 DNA reads TGTGCCAGCAGCTTAAATGGACAGGGGTATGGCTACACCTTC. The encoded protein is CASSLNGQGYGYTF.

The count of this clonotype is one. The chain couples TRBV7-6 to TRBJ2-6; perhaps TRBD2 as D (5 bases). This CDR3 has 17 amino acids. Trimming removed 3 bases at V and 2 bases at J, with 14 bases between. Germline CDR1 reads SGHVS; CDR2 reads FNYEAQ. Here the CDR3 reads CASSFSRGGAGANVLTF. CDR3 nucleotides: TGTGCCAGCAGCTTTTCCCGGGGTGGTGCTGGGGCCAACGTCCTGACTTTC. Together with reference TRBV7-6 and TRBJ2-6, the CDR3 gives the full variable domain: GAGVSQSPRYKVTKRGQDVALRCDPISGHVSLYWYRQALGQGPEFLTYFNYEAQQDKSGLPNDRFSAERPEGSISTLTIQRTEQRDSAMYRCASSFSRGGAGANVLTFGAGSRLTVL.

In this sample, this clonotype turned up many times. The chain recombines TRBV7-9 with TRBJ1-4; TRBD1 matches at 10 bases. The trim removed 7 bases at V and 8 bases at J, leaving 16 bases unmatched. The CDR3 sequence is 17 residues long. The germline V gene has CDR1 SEHNR and CDR2 FQNEAQ (reference sequence). CDR3 in DNA: TGTGCCAGCATCAGGGGGACAGGGGCCGCCGGGATCGAAAAACTGTTTTTT. Its protein product is CASIRGTGAAGIEKLFF.

This clonotype turned up a few times. The gene calls are TRBV20-1 and TRBJ2-5, with TRBD2 matching over 11 bases. Germline values: CDR1 DFQATT, CDR2 SNEGSKA (reference sequence). CDR3 length equals 19 residues. The CDR3 sequence: CCATPFWASGGRYQETQYF. Here the CDR3 DNA reads TGCTGCGCTACCCCCTTTTGGGCTAGCGGGGGGCGGTACCAAGAGACCCAGTACTTC.

The chain carries TRBV15 and TRBJ2-5, with a possible D match to TRBD2 (5 bases). CDR1 is LNHNV, CDR2 YYDKDF, per germline (reference sequence). CDR3 length: 14 residues. V shed 0 bases and J shed 1 base, with 6 bases lying between them. CDR3 bases: TGTGCCACCAGCAGAGAGAGGGTCCAAGAGACCCAGTACTTC. Translation: CATSRERVQETQYF. The full variable domain, in which reference TRBV15 and TRBJ2-5 provide the parts outside the CDR3, is DAMVIQNPRYQVTQFGKPVTLSCSQTLNHNVMYWYQQKSSQAPKLLFHYYDKDFNNEADTPDNFQSRRPNTSFCFLDIRSPGLGDTAMYLCATSRERVQETQYFGPGTRLLVL.

This clonotype came up many times. V and J are TRBV5-6 and TRBJ2-1; 10 bases agree with TRBD2. Germline V gene sequence: CDR1 SGHDT, CDR2 YYEEEE. With V trimmed by 4 bases and J by 3 bases, 16 bases remained unmatched. There are 19 residues in the CDR3. The CDR3 reads CASSASTEQRGGRYNEQFF. The CDR3 nucleotides are TGTGCCAGCAGCGCTAGCACCGAGCAGCGGGGGGGCCGCTACAATGAGCAGTTCTTC.

This clonotype has just a few counts. J is TRBJ2-1 and V is TRBV7-3; D is unclear. The length of the CDR3 is 15 residues. Germline CDR1 reads SGHTA; CDR2 reads FQGTGA. V lost 3 bases, J lost 0 bases, and 9 bases lay in between. In DNA form, the CDR3 reads TGTGCCAGCAGCTTTAACGCTCTCTCCTACAATGAGCAGTTCTTC. The encoded protein is CASSFNALSYNEQFF.

This clonotype occurred a few times. The J gene is TRBJ2-3, the V gene TRBV5-5; a weak D match, TRBD1 (5 bases). There are 15 residues in the CDR3. V was clipped by 4 bases and J by 1 base, with 13 bases between them. Germline loops: CDR1 SGHKS, CDR2 YYEKEE (reference sequence). CDR3 nucleotides: TGTGCCAGCAGCCCCTTTCGACAGCGCACAGATACGCAGTATTTT. It translates to CASSPFRQRTDTQYF. Supplemented by reference TRBV5-5 and TRBJ2-3, the full variable domain reads DAGVTQSPTHLIKTRGQQVTLRCSPISGHKSVSWYQQVLGQGPQFIFQYYEKEERGRGNFPDRFSARQFPNYSSELNVNALLLGDSALYLCASSPFRQRTDTQYFGPGTRLTVL.

This clonotype was counted at least ten times. This chain links TRBV4-3 with TRBJ1-6; 9 bases are shared with TRBD1. The CDR3 loop spans 15 amino acids. The trim removed 3 bases at V and 9 bases at J, leaving 6 bases unmatched. Germline lookup yields CDR1 LGHNA and CDR2 YSLEER. The CDR3 DNA reads as TGCGCCAGCAGCCAGGGGACAGGGAAAGGTTCACCCCTCCACTTT. Translating gives CASSQGTGKGSPLHF.

In its sample, this clonotype was seen many times. V usage is TRBV12-3 or TRBV12-4 and J usage is TRBJ2-3, with D perhaps matching TRBD1 (7 bases). This CDR3 spans 13 amino acids. Trimming took 2 bases from V and 14 from J, leaving 17 bases between them. The CDR3: CASSLKGQEGRYF. DNA of the CDR3: TGTGCCAGCAGTTTAAAAGGACAGGAGGGCAGGTATTTT.

This rearrangement joins TRBV29-1 to TRBJ2-2; the D gene could be TRBD1 or TRBD2 (5 bases each). Germline loops: CDR1 SQVTM, CDR2 ANQGSEA. CDR3 length: 13 residues. Trimming took off 5 bases at V and 7 bases at J, with 14 bases between the two ends. The CDR3 DNA reads as TGCAGCGTTCGGTCCAGGGCGGGCGGGGAGCTGTTTTTT. This encodes CSVRSRAGGELFF.

This clonotype was seen only a few times. The V and J genes are TRBV20-1 and TRBJ2-2, with 9 bases matching TRBD2. This CDR3 has 16 residues. V dropped 0 bases and J dropped 1; count of bases not matched to a gene: 3. The V gene's germline CDR1 is DFQATT and CDR2 SNEGSKA (reference sequence). CDR3 sequence reads: CSARDLLAGNTGELFF. The CDR3 DNA reads TGCAGTGCTAGAGACTTACTAGCGGGGAACACCGGGGAGCTGTTTTTT.

The chain carries TRBV5-1 and TRBJ2-7; D perhaps matches TRBD2 (6 bases). This CDR3 contains 14 residues. Germline-derived CDR1 and CDR2 are SGHRS and YFSETQ. With 4 bases removed from V and 3 bases from J, the gap between germline ends came to 14 bases. The CDR3 DNA sequence: TGCGCCAGCAGCCCGCTACCGGGACTCTACGAGCAGTACGTC. Amino acid sequence: CASSPLPGLYEQYV.

The chain recombines TRBV10-3 with TRBJ2-4; a possible D gene is TRBD1 (5 bases). This CDR3 contains 15 residues. The V gene's germline CDR1 is ENHRY and CDR2 SYGVKD. Trimming took off 2 bases at V and 6 bases at J, with 14 bases between the two ends. DNA for the CDR3: TGTGCCATCAGTGAGGGTGGGCAGGGCGGAAACATTCAGTACTTC. This sequence encodes CAISEGGQGGNIQYF.

At least ten counts were recorded for this clonotype. This chain connects TRBV20-1 to TRBJ2-1; 7 positions match TRBD2. The CDR3 is 17 residues long. Germline assignment: CDR1 DFQATT and CDR2 SNEGSKA (reference sequence). V dropped 3 bases and J dropped 3; count of bases not matched to a gene: 14. CDR3 sequence (DNA): TGCAGTGCTAGCTCATCCGGGGGGAAGGGCCGCTACAATGAGCAGTTCTTC. Translating gives CSASSSGGKGRYNEQFF.

This clonotype has a handful of counts. The chain has TRBV7-3 and TRBJ2-3; TRBD2 matches 9 bases. CDR3 length: 15 amino acids. Trimming took 5 bases from V and 5 from J; bases not matched to a gene: 8. The germline gives CDR1 SGHTA, CDR2 FQGTGA. This CDR3 reads CASSLAGGLEDTQYF. In DNA, the CDR3 is TGTGCCAGCAGCCTGGCGGGGGGGCTTGAAGATACGCAGTATTTT.

This chain links TRBV20-1 with TRBJ2-4; TRBD1 agrees at 7 bases. With 3 bases clipped from V and 3 bases from J, the junction kept 5 bases outside the gene matches. This CDR3 comprises 14 residues. Germline lookup yields CDR1 DFQATT and CDR2 SNEGSKA (reference sequence). CDR3 residues: CSASDRVVKNIQYF. The CDR3 DNA is TGCAGTGCTAGCGACAGGGTAGTCAAAAACATTCAGTACTTC.

This clonotype was recorded at least ten times. The chain carries TRBV15 and TRBJ1-1; D unresolved. Germline-derived CDR1 and CDR2 are LNHNV and YYDKDF (reference sequence). The CDR3 has 14 amino acids. Trimming shortened V by 3 bases and J by 2 bases, and 10 bases separated the two germline ends. The chain's CDR3 is CATSRASANTEAFF. CDR3 coding DNA: TGTGCCACCAGCAGGGCGAGTGCCAACACTGAAGCTTTCTTT.

V and J are TRBV11-2 and TRBJ2-4; D may be TRBD1 (5 bases). The CDR3 has 16 residues. V was clipped by 0 bases and J by 0 bases, with 9 bases between them. Germline V gene data show CDR1 as SGHAT and CDR2 as FQNNGV. As DNA, the CDR3 is TGTGCCAGCAGCTTAGATCCCAGGGTAGCCAAAAACATTCAGTACTTC. This codes for CASSLDPRVAKNIQYF.

V and J are TRBV13 and TRBJ2-2; weak D call: TRBD2 (7 bases). Between the trimmed V and J ends, which lost 6 bases and 5 bases, there was a span of 19 bases. The CDR3 is 16 amino acids. Germline assignment: CDR1 PRHDT and CDR2 FYEKMQ (reference sequence). The CDR3: CASSPRGGARTGELFF. CDR3 bases: TGTGCCAGCAGTCCAAGGGGGGGCGCAAGGACCGGGGAGCTGTTTTTT.

The V and J genes are TRBV6-2 or TRBV6-3 and TRBJ2-7; 11 bases are a match to TRBD2. Per germline, CDR1 MNHEY and CDR2 SVGEGT. V was pared by 5 bases and J by 1 base, with 4 bases of the junction left unmatched. The CDR3 has 15 amino acids. This CDR3 is CASSTRLAGSYEQYV. The CDR3 DNA sequence: TGTGCCAGCAGTACGAGACTAGCGGGGTCCTACGAGCAGTACGTC.

This sequence joins TRBV11-2 and TRBJ2-1; D perhaps matches TRBD1 (6 bases). The germline CDR1 and CDR2 sequences are SGHAT and FQNNGV. The germline V and J ends were trimmed by 2 bases and 9 bases, with 20 bases remaining between them. CDR3 size: 16 residues. CDR3 sequence reads: CASSLSSGALPFEQFF. As DNA, the CDR3 is TGTGCCAGCAGCTTATCGTCAGGGGCCCTACCCTTTGAGCAGTTCTTC.

V is TRBV28 and J is TRBJ2-7; 11 nucleotides align to TRBD1. The CDR3 spans 14 residues. Germline CDR1 MDHEN, CDR2 SYDVKM. In DNA, the CDR3 is TGTGCCAGCAGTCGGACAGGGGGCTCCAACGAGCAGTACGTC. Translating it yields CASSRTGGSNEQYV.

This clonotype appeared many times. The chain combines TRBV20-1 with TRBJ2-1; a possible D gene is TRBD2 (6 bases). Between the trimmed V and J ends, which lost 2 bases and 7 bases, there was a span of 15 bases. CDR1 and CDR2 (germline): DFQATT, SNEGSKA (reference sequence). CDR3 length: 14 residues. The chain's CDR3 is CSARLSRLGNEQFF. CDR3 sequence (DNA): TGCAGTGCTAGACTGTCTAGACTAGGTAATGAGCAGTTCTTC.